What follows are 5 T cell receptor beta chains derived from one specimen sequenced in a study of control samples from healthy donors and cancer patients. The protocol was immunoSEQ multiplex PCR, while the TCRdb copy is restricted to in-frame clones and leaves out a portion. The table lists about 160,000 clones, approximately 92% of them singletons. Sequenced sample: blood. The receptor set was obtained from a woman aged 60-75 years in good health.

This chain connects TRBV15 to TRBJ1-4; 8 bases are a match to TRBD1. In germline, CDR1 is LNHNV, CDR2 YYDKDF (reference sequence). The CDR3 covers 13 residues. J lost 8 bases, V lost 8 bases, and 7 bases had no gene match. The CDR3 DNA follows: TGTGCCACCGGCGGACAGGGAGACGAAAAACTGTTTTTT. Encoded protein: CATGGQGDEKLFF.

The chain employs TRBV4-3 and TRBJ2-1; 11 bases map to TRBD1. The CDR3 spans 16 residues. Germline-derived CDR1 and CDR2 are LGHNA and YSLEER. The V gene end was trimmed by 0 bases and the J gene end by 4 bases; junction bases not matched to a gene: 2. The CDR3 is CASSQEGTGGYNEQFF. As DNA, the CDR3 is TGCGCCAGCAGCCAAGAGGGGACAGGGGGATACAATGAGCAGTTCTTC.

This chain links TRBV5-4 with TRBJ2-3, with 10 bases aligning to TRBD2. V dropped 1 base and J dropped 3; count of bases not matched to a gene: 5. From germline, CDR1 is SGHNT and CDR2 YYREEE (reference sequence). This CDR3 comprises 16 residues. For the CDR3, the DNA is TGTGCCAGCAGCTTGAGCGGGACTAGCGCTACAGATACGCAGTATTTT. It is translated as CASSLSGTSATDTQYF. Combining the CDR3 with reference TRBV5-4 and TRBJ2-3 gives the whole variable domain ETGVTQSPTHLIKTRGQQVTLRCSSQSGHNTVSWYQQALGQGPQFIFQYYREEENGRGNFPPRFSGLQFPNYSSELNVNALELDDSALYLCASSLSGTSATDTQYFGPGTRLTVL.

The V call is TRBV6-5, the J call TRBJ2-5, with D possibly TRBD1 on 6 matching bases. The CDR3 totals 13 residues. The ends were cut back, 6 bases at V and 2 bases at J, with 10 bases in the middle. Per germline, CDR1 MNHEY and CDR2 SVGAGI. This CDR3 is CASRRGQQETQYF. CDR3 bases: TGTGCCAGCAGACGCGGACAGCAAGAGACCCAGTACTTC.

As regards this clone: The same CDR3 is also encoded by other DNA sequences in this sample. The chain links TRBV18 to TRBJ1-2; 9 bases are a match to TRBD1. The V gene end was trimmed by 3 bases and the J gene end by 2 bases; junction bases not matched to a gene: 4. Germline V CDR1 and CDR2: KGHSH, LQKENI. This CDR3 has 15 residues. CDR3 sequence: CASSPGDRANYGYTF. CDR3 nucleotides: TGTGCCAGCTCACCGGGGGACAGGGCGAACTATGGCTACACCTTC.